This T cell receptor beta chain came from a study of T cell repertoires in cytomegalovirus infection. Study observations and caveats: CMV-specific TCR beta clonotypes restricted by HLA-C dominated the ex vivo response.

The CDR3 runs to 15 residues. Germline V gene data show CDR1 as SGHVS and CDR2 as FNYEAQ. The V and J ends lost 5 bases and 3 bases, in that order; junction bases with no gene match: 5. This clonotype was counted only a few times. Its antigen is not known. TCRdb ran MiXCR on the reads and lists one entry per CDR3 protein. The sample lists hundreds of thousands of distinct CDR3 sequences, roughly 43% occurring once. This receptor was obtained from a human donor in good health (CMV status not recorded). Some clones in this sample may be carry-over from other donors' samples. The chain combines TRBV7-6 with TRBJ1-2; TRBD1 matches at 11 bases. This specimen consisted of cultured PBMCs, obtained from culture after CMV antigen stimulation. CDR3 sequence (DNA): TGTGCCAGCAGCCCGGGACAGGGGGTTGACTATGGCTACACCTTC. Protein product: CASSPGQGVDYGYTF.